This T cell receptor beta chain appears in the sequencing data of a study of T-cell reconstitution after alpha-beta-depleted transplantation in children. Regarding the study as a whole: The study reportedly traced alpha-beta T cells about two months after transplant to several hundred expanded graft clones. Recipient T cells and thymic progenitors that survived gave rise to the high TCRbeta diversity observed at day 60 in some patients. At the one-year point after transplant, T-cell counts and TCRbeta diversity were found to come mostly from T cells that had been newly produced.

Comments on this clonotype: What it recognizes is unknown.

TCRbeta library construction was performed incorporating unique molecular identifiers. From the PCR reads, TCRdb called clonotypes with MiXCR, one entry per CDR3 protein. The sample holds about 610,000 distinct CDR3 sequences, 25% to 30% seen once. The germline V and J ends were trimmed by 6 bases and 1 base, with 16 bases remaining between them. This CDR3 is built from 16 residues. This clonotype was sampled from a boy under two years old with Wiskott-Aldrich syndrome, due to receive a stem cell transplant. Here the sequenced sample was PBMCs, taken before TCRalphabeta/CD19-depleted stem cell transplant. The chain combines TRBV12-3 or TRBV12-4 with TRBJ1-5, with a weak D call TRBD1 (5 bases). The CDR3 protein is CASSCLTTDSNQPQHF. Written as DNA, the CDR3 is TGTGCCAGCAGCTGCCTTACGACAGACAGCAATCAGCCCCAGCATTTT.